The text below deals with one TCR beta chain. This sample is drawn from a study of OX40 agonist ivuxolimab in advanced cancers. The wider study: Treatment of patients was with ivuxolimab, an agonistic anti-OX40 (CD134) antibody.

Profiled with immunoSEQ multiplex PCR; TCRdb holds only in-frame clones, not every one. The table has 45,000 to 55,000 clones, 88% seen once. The CDR3 covers 12 residues. The V and J ends lost 3 bases and 2 bases respectively, with 4 bases between them. Germline loops: CDR1 SGHAT, CDR2 FQNNGV. This TCR was recovered from an adult with an advanced solid tumor such as melanoma, head and neck, liver or kidney cancer. The gene calls are TRBV11-2 and TRBJ1-1; no clear D. The sample was CD4+ or CD8+ T cells sorted from blood, taken in a trial of the OX40 agonist ivuxolimab. The CDR3: CASSFSNTEAFF. As DNA, the CDR3 is TGTGCCAGCAGCTTCTCCAACACTGAAGCTTTCTTT.